The 18 T cell receptor beta chains reported below all come from one sample, sequenced in a study of response to subunit inactivated influenza vaccine. MiXCR was run by TCRdb on the RT-PCR reads, yielding one entry per CDR3 protein. The sample holds some 500,000 distinct CDR3 sequences, 16% seen once. This specimen consisted of CD4+ T cells sorted from PBMCs, obtained around 25 months after vaccination. The receptors shown here come from a man aged 50 to 69 who received an inactivated influenza vaccine.

The V gene is TRBV6-2 or TRBV6-3, the J gene TRBJ2-1; 10 positions match TRBD1. V shed 10 bases, J shed 3 bases, and the junction held 6 bases outside the gene matches. Germline-derived CDR1 and CDR2 are MNHEY and SVGEGT. CDR3 length: 14 amino acids. CDR3 bases: TGTGCCACCCGGGGACAGGGGTTCTACAATGAGCAGTTCTTC. This encodes CATRGQGFYNEQFF.

This sequence joins TRBV12-3 or TRBV12-4 and TRBJ1-5; D may be TRBD1 (5 bases). The V gene lost 2 bases and the J gene lost 6 bases, with 14 bases spanning the gap. The length of the CDR3 is 15 residues. The CDR3 DNA sequence: TGTGCCAGCAGTTTACGGGACCAAAGGAGTCAGCCCCAGCATTTT. Its protein product is CASSLRDQRSQPQHF.

The rearrangement links TRBV12-3 or TRBV12-4 to TRBJ2-2; 9 bases are shared with TRBD2. J gave up 1 base and V 6 bases, and 12 bases lay outside the gene matches. The CDR3 has 18 residues. CDR3 sequence reads: CASRHWEISGRNTGELFF. DNA for the CDR3: TGTGCCAGCAGACACTGGGAAATTAGCGGGAGGAACACCGGGGAGCTGTTTTTT.

In this sample, this clonotype turned up a few times. The J gene is TRBJ1-2, the V gene TRBV5-1; possible D gene TRBD1, 6 bases. The germline CDR1 and CDR2 sequences are SGHRS and YFSETQ. The CDR3 spans 15 residues. Trimming stripped 3 bases from V and 4 bases from J, with 16 bases between. The CDR3 nucleotides read TGCGCCAGCAGCTCCCTCGGACAGAGAGGCTATGGCTACACCTTC. Translation gives CASSSLGQRGYGYTF.

This clonotype was detected ten times or more. This sequence joins TRBV20-1 and TRBJ2-1; 9 nucleotides agree with TRBD2. V dropped 6 bases and J dropped 5; count of bases not matched to a gene: 11. This CDR3 region has 15 residues. Germline values: CDR1 DFQATT, CDR2 SNEGSKA (reference sequence). The CDR3 DNA sequence: TGCAGTGCCCCCGATGCTAGCGGGGCGCACAATGAGCAGTTCTTC. Protein sequence: CSAPDASGAHNEQFF.

This clonotype was detected many times. The genes are TRBV4-3 and TRBJ2-7, with D maybe TRBD1 (6 bases). This CDR3 region has 15 residues. Trimming took off 0 bases at V and 1 base at J, with 10 bases between the two ends. Germline lookup yields CDR1 LGHNA and CDR2 YSLEER. CDR3 in DNA: TGCGCCAGCAGCCAAGAGGCAGGGGCTTCCTACGAGCAGTACTTC. Translation gives CASSQEAGASYEQYF.

The chain recombines TRBV6-6 with TRBJ1-4; no clear D. Germline V lookup: CDR1 MNHNY, CDR2 SVGAGI (reference sequence). This CDR3 is built from 13 residues. The V end was cut by 5 bases, the J end by 5 bases, with 9 bases between. CDR3 sequence (DNA): TGTGCCAGCAGTACCAGACCAAATGAAAAACTGTTTTTT. It specifies CASSTRPNEKLFF.

The table lists this clonotype with a few counts. The chain employs TRBV27 and TRBJ2-3; no clear D. Germline CDR1 and CDR2: MNHEY and SMNVEV (reference sequence). The CDR3 is made up of 15 amino acids. With 1 base removed from V and 3 bases from J, the gap between germline ends came to 11 bases. DNA for the CDR3: TGTGCCAGCAGTTTATGGTCCCGTTTGACAGATACGCAGTATTTT. Translation: CASSLWSRLTDTQYF.

This clonotype came up once. The chain recombines TRBV27 with TRBJ1-1, with TRBD1 matching 7 bases. Germline CDR1 MNHEY, CDR2 SMNVEV (reference sequence). The CDR3 consists of 17 residues. V trimming: 5 bases; J trimming: 0 bases; junction bases outside the gene matches: 12. The CDR3 loop is CASSHRFDRDMNTEAFF. DNA for the CDR3: TGTGCCAGCAGTCATCGATTTGACAGGGATATGAACACTGAAGCTTTCTTT.

The sample holds a few counts of this clonotype. The rearrangement uses TRBV20-1 and TRBJ2-3; 7 bases align to TRBD2. This CDR3 contains 16 residues. V was clipped by 3 bases and J by 2 bases; unmatched bases: 11. Germline assignment: CDR1 DFQATT and CDR2 SNEGSKA (reference sequence). Written as DNA, the CDR3 is TGCAGTGCTAGTGAGCTTGCGGGGGTCTTCACAGATACGCAGTATTTT. The encoded protein is CSASELAGVFTDTQYF.

The chain uses TRBV2 and TRBJ2-3, with TRBD2 matching over 9 bases. The germline V gene encodes CDR1 SNHLY and CDR2 FYNNEI. The CDR3 has 16 amino acids. Trimming took 7 bases from V and 6 from J; bases not matched to a gene: 14. As DNA, the CDR3 is TGTGCCAGCAAAGACCGCCCGGGACTAGCATTGGATACGCAGTATTTT. This gives the protein CASKDRPGLALDTQYF.

J is TRBJ1-5 and V is TRBV20-1; TRBD1 aligns across 7 bases. The CDR3 contains 16 residues. Per the germline V gene, CDR1 is DFQATT and CDR2 is SNEGSKA (reference sequence). Trimming at V came to 6 bases and at J to 1 base, leaving 12 bases not matched to a gene. The CDR3 reads CSAARGGKWSNQPQHF. The CDR3 nucleotides read TGCAGTGCCGCCAGGGGGGGGAAGTGGAGCAATCAGCCCCAGCATTTT.

The chain joins TRBV15 to TRBJ2-7; D unclear. In germline, CDR1 is LNHNV, CDR2 YYDKDF (reference sequence). CDR3 length: 14 amino acids. The V gene lost 5 bases and the J gene lost 7 bases, with 18 bases spanning the gap. The CDR3 is CATSGRGPRREQYF. As DNA, the CDR3 is TGTGCCACCAGCGGACGTGGCCCCCGTAGGGAGCAGTACTTC.

This clonotype was counted only a few times. The chain carries TRBV28 and TRBJ2-5; unclear D gene. The CDR3 is 13 residues long. Germline CDR1 and CDR2: MDHEN and SYDVKM. Trimming removed 7 bases at V and 4 bases at J, with 13 bases between. Here the CDR3 DNA reads TGTGCCAGCAAGGGCCCTTGGAGAGAGACCCAGTACTTC. Amino acids: CASKGPWRETQYF. Variable domain in full (rest from reference TRBV28 and TRBJ2-5): DVKVTQSSRYLVKRTGEKVFLECVQDMDHENMFWYRQDPGLGLRLIYFSYDVKMKEKGDIPEGYSVSREKKERFSLILESASTNQTSMYLCASKGPWRETQYFGPGTRLLVL.

This clonotype was seen more than once but under ten times. V usage is TRBV4-1 and J usage is TRBJ2-1, with TRBD2 matching over 10 bases. The CDR3 covers 16 residues. Trimming at V came to 4 bases and at J to 3 bases, leaving 6 bases not matched to a gene. Germline V gene data show CDR1 as MGHRA and CDR2 as YSYEKL. CDR3 in amino acids: CASSRGLAESYNEQFF. The CDR3 coding sequence is TGCGCCAGCAGCCGCGGACTAGCGGAGAGCTACAATGAGCAGTTCTTC.

The rearrangement links TRBV7-2 to TRBJ2-7, with a possible D match to TRBD1 (6 bases). CDR3 size: 15 residues. V lost 5 bases to trimming and J lost 6 bases, with 20 bases between them. The germline V gene encodes CDR1 SGHTA and CDR2 FQGNSA. CDR3 DNA sequence: TGTGCCAGCAGCCCCCTCCCCCGGGACATGAGCGAGCAGTACTTC. Residues: CASSPLPRDMSEQYF.

V gene TRBV14 combines with J gene TRBJ1-2; no clear D. The CDR3 totals 17 residues. V was trimmed by 1 base and J by 4 bases, leaving 19 bases between them. Per the germline V gene, CDR1 is SGHDN and CDR2 is FVKESK. CDR3 sequence (DNA): TGTGCCAGCAGCCAAGCTTTGAAAGGACCGAGGAGCTATGGCTACACCTTC. Its protein is CASSQALKGPRSYGYTF.

CDR3 residues: CATSRDRSTEAFF. CDR3 nucleotides: TGTGCCACCAGCAGAGATCGGAGCACTGAAGCTTTCTTT. The chain carries TRBV15 and TRBJ1-1, with D unclear. Trimming stripped 0 bases from V and 4 bases from J, with 6 bases between. Looked up from germline, CDR1 is LNHNV and CDR2 is YYDKDF (reference sequence). The CDR3 covers 13 residues.